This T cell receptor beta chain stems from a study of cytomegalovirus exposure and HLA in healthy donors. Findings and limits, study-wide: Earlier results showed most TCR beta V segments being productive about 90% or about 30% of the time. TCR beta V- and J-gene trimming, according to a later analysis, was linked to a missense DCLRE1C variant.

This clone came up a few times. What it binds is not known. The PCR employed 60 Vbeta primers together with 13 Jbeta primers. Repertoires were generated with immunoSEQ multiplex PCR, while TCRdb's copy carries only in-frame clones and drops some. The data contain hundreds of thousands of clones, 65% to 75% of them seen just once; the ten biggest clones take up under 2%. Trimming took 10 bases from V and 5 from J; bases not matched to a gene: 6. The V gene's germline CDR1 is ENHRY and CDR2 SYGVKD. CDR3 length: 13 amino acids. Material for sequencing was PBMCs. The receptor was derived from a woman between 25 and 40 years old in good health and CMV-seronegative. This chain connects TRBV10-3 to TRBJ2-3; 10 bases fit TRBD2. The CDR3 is CASSGGAGDTQYF. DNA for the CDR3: TGTGCCAGCAGCGGGGGGGCGGGAGATACGCAGTATTTT.